The T cell receptor (beta chain) described here comes from a study of long-term antiretroviral therapy in people with HIV. The assay, immunoSEQ v3.0, was run at survey level. The repertoire was sequenced with immunoSEQ multiplex PCR; TCRdb's copy has only in-frame clones and lacks some. The repertoire consists of about 35,000 clones, with over 90% occurring once and the leading ten covering roughly 4%. The CDR3 loop spans 18 amino acids. The ends lost 4 bases at V and 8 bases at J; junction bases unmatched: 20. CDR1 and CDR2 (germline): SGHTS, YDEGEE. The sequencing used unsorted PBMCs, collected 4.1 years after starting antiretroviral therapy. This TCR was sampled from a woman aged 50 to 60 with HIV. The V call is TRBV5-8, the J call TRBJ2-1; 8 bases match TRBD1. The CDR3 sequence is CASSPGQGAGPPYDEQFF. The CDR3 DNA sequence: TGTGCCAGCAGCCCCGGACAGGGAGCCGGACCCCCTTACGATGAGCAGTTCTTC.